Described below is a single TCR beta chain sequence and its context. This sample is part of a study of T-cell memory formation after mild COVID-19. TCRdb recomputed calls from the 5' RACE reads with MiXCR, one row per CDR3 protein. Among a few hundred thousand distinct CDR3 sequences listed, around 24% were seen once. This receptor was taken from an adult woman who had mild COVID-19 (a few samples of this study predate the infection). Cell type and time point are not known. The sample was PBMCs or a T cell subset sorted from them (not recorded which).

In DNA form, the CDR3 reads TGTGCCAGCAGCACCCAAGGGCAGGGGAACACCGGGGAGCTGTTTTTT. It translates to CASSTQGQGNTGELFF. The chain employs TRBV21-1 and TRBJ2-2; TRBD1, the table's D call, lacks a check against the DNA. TRBV21-1 is reported as a pseudogene. The CDR3 is 16 residues long.